The clone carrying this T cell receptor beta chain was seen repeatedly, ten times or more. The data were taken from a study of T cells in Graves' hyperthyroidism and ophthalmopathy. TCR beta CDR3 sequences were amplified from RNA transcripts. Initially, a first-round RT-PCR of the TCR CDR3 employed the HTBI primer set. TCRdb independently ran MiXCR on the multiplex PCR reads; one entry per CDR3 protein. The table records some 490,000 distinct CDR3 sequences, around a fifth of them present only once. Uncontrolled infection, other autoimmune disease, pregnancy or lactation disqualified patients from enrolment. The CDR3 extends over 15 amino acids. From germline, CDR1 is LGHDT and CDR2 YNNKEL (reference sequence). The V end was cut by 0 bases, the J end by 4 bases, with 10 bases between.

The TCR comes from a woman in her 70s with Graves' ophthalmopathy. The sample consisted of blood. The rearrangement joins TRBV3-1 to TRBJ1-5; the D is unclear. CDR3 sequence (DNA): TGTGCCAGCAGCCAAGATTCGGCCGCTAATCAGCCCCAGCATTTT. This codes for CASSQDSAANQPQHF.